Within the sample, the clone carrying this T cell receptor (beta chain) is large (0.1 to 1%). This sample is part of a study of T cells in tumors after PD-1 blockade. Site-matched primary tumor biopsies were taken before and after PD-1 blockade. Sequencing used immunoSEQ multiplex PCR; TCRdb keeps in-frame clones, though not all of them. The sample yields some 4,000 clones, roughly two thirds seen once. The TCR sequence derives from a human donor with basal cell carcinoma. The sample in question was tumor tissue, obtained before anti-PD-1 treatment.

CDR3 sequence reads: CASSLDRGSYEQYF. In nucleotides, the CDR3 is TGCGCCAGCAGCTTGGACAGAGGGTCCTACGAGCAGTACTTC. The chain combines TRBV5-1 with TRBJ2-7; tentatively, D is TRBD2 (5 bases). This CDR3 is 14 amino acids long. V lost 0 bases, J lost 1 base, and 8 bases lay in between. The V gene's germline CDR1 is SGHRS and CDR2 YFSETQ.